Reported below is one T cell receptor (beta chain). The CDR3 is made up of 13 amino acids. Germline trimming cut 6 bases from V and 1 base from J; bases unmatched to any gene: 0. Germline V gene sequence: CDR1 MGHDK, CDR2 SYGVNS. This specimen comes from a study of CD8+ T cells in alopecia areata. RNA was extracted and reverse transcribed into cDNA as the sequencing template. Method: immunoSEQ multiplex PCR; TCRdb's copy keeps in-frame clones and lacks some. The data show roughly 120,000 clones, with under 40% seen just once and 3% to 3.5% held by the top ten. This chain joins TRBV25-1 and TRBJ2-1; 7 nucleotides match TRBD1. The sample consisted of CD4+ T cells sorted from blood. The TCR sequence derives from a human donor with alopecia areata. The CDR3 region is CASRGQSYNEQFF. CDR3 DNA: TGTGCCAGCAGGGGACAGTCCTACAATGAGCAGTTCTTC.